One sample yielded the 14 T cell receptor beta chains listed below, sequenced in a study of regulatory T cells in long-lasting Graves disease. Relying on iRepertoire HTBI primers and Arm-PCR of CDR3 regions, the team built TCR beta libraries. One entry per CDR3 protein results from TCRdb running MiXCR on the multiplex PCR reads. Counted here are about 540,000 distinct CDR3 sequences, approximately 12% occurring once; the ten biggest clones make up 10%. As to time point: newly diagnosed GD, antithyroid drugs for less than 3 months. PBMC RNA was the source of the TCR library. These data also formed part of another study, on T cells in Graves' hyperthyroidism and ophthalmopathy.

This specimen was peripheral blood mononuclear cells (PBMCs), taken at new diagnosis, from a patient treated with antithyroid drugs. The receptors stem from a man aged 25-45 years with Graves disease.

This clonotype was seen repeatedly, ten times or more. The chain uses TRBV27 and TRBJ2-4, with 11 bases fitting TRBD2. This CDR3 is 16 amino acids long. Germline CDR1 MNHEY, CDR2 SMNVEV (reference sequence). Trimming at V came to 6 bases and at J to 1 base, leaving 5 bases not matched to a gene. CDR3 coding DNA: TGTGCCAGCAGGCAACTAGCGGGAGTTGCCAAAAACATTCAGTACTTC. It encodes CASRQLAGVAKNIQYF.

This clonotype was recorded a few times. V and J are TRBV9 and TRBJ2-1, with 8 bases fitting TRBD2. The V gene end was trimmed by 4 bases and the J gene end by 8 bases; junction bases not matched to a gene: 17. Looked up from germline, CDR1 is SGDLS and CDR2 is YYNGEE. The CDR3 contains 17 residues. CDR3 protein: CASSLYSGTDAYDEQFF. For the CDR3, the DNA is TGTGCCAGCAGCCTTTATAGCGGGACGGATGCATACGATGAGCAGTTCTTC.

The rearrangement links TRBV5-1 to TRBJ2-7; D remains unclear. The germline CDR1 and CDR2 sequences are SGHRS and YFSETQ. CDR3 size: 15 residues. V was trimmed by 0 bases and J by 3 bases, leaving 13 bases between them. CDR3 sequence: CASSLAPGTIYEQYF. The CDR3 DNA reads as TGCGCCAGCAGCTTGGCGCCAGGTACTATCTACGAGCAGTACTTC.

This clonotype has a handful of counts. An end of the junction does not agree with germline; a read error may underlie this. The chain carries TRBV12-3 or TRBV12-4 and TRBJ2-2; TRBD1 matches at 9 bases. This CDR3 is built from 15 residues. The DNA of the CDR3 is TGTGCCGGCAGTAAACAGGGGGCGGGCACCGGGGAGCTGTTTTTT. Translating it yields CAGSKQGAGTGELFF.

This clonotype was detected many times. This rearrangement joins TRBV9 to TRBJ2-7, with 7 bases matching TRBD1. The CDR3 totals 15 residues. V gave up 5 bases and J gave up 5 bases; unmatched junction bases: 13. Germline-derived CDR1 and CDR2 are SGDLS and YYNGEE. CDR3 residues: CASSGTVGVMDEQYF. CDR3 sequence (DNA): TGTGCCAGCAGTGGGACAGTTGGGGTAATGGACGAGCAGTACTTC.

The chain employs TRBV12-5 and TRBJ1-1; no definite D call. V dropped 4 bases and J dropped 2 bases, with 11 bases sitting between them. This CDR3 has 14 residues. Germline lookup yields CDR1 LGHNT and CDR2 FRNRAP. CDR3 amino acids: CASGSPADNTEAFF. CDR3 nucleotides: TGTGCTAGTGGTTCCCCCGCCGATAACACTGAAGCTTTCTTT.

This clonotype was seen repeatedly, ten times or more. The chain couples TRBV30 to TRBJ2-1; D remains ambiguous. Trimming pared 2 bases from V and 6 bases from J, leaving 8 bases between. CDR1 and CDR2 from the germline V gene are GTSNPN and SVGIG (reference sequence). The CDR3 has 12 amino acids. The CDR3 sequence: CAWSKERNEQFF. In DNA form, the CDR3 reads TGTGCCTGGAGTAAAGAGCGCAATGAGCAGTTCTTC. The full variable domain, its missing parts supplied by reference TRBV30 and TRBJ2-1, is SQTIHQWPATLVQPVGSPLSLECTVEGTSNPNLYWYRQAAGRGLQLLFYSVGIGQISSEVPQNLSASRPQDRQFILSSKKLLLSDSGFYLCAWSKERNEQFFGPGTRLTVL.

This clonotype was observed a few times. The V and J genes are TRBV11-1 and TRBJ2-1; 11 bases line up with TRBD2. The CDR3 contains 17 residues. Germline values: CDR1 SGHAT, CDR2 FQDESV (reference sequence). V shed 5 bases, J shed 1 base, and the junction held 7 bases outside the gene matches. The CDR3 region has the DNA TGTGCCAGCAGCCCGAGGACTAGCGGGCAGTCCTACAATGAGCAGTTCTTC. It translates to CASSPRTSGQSYNEQFF.

This clonotype showed up many times. The chain is built from TRBV20-1 and TRBJ2-5; either TRBD1 or TRBD2 may fit D (5 bases each). Germline V gives CDR1 DFQATT, CDR2 SNEGSKA (reference sequence). The CDR3 has 15 amino acids. V was shortened by 0 bases and J by 4 bases, with 15 bases between the two germline ends. The CDR3 spells CSARDRDRSGETQYF. The CDR3 DNA reads as TGCAGTGCTAGAGATAGGGACCGTTCGGGAGAGACCCAGTACTTC.

This clonotype was observed many times. The chain joins TRBV27 to TRBJ2-3, with 13 bases matching TRBD2. J was trimmed by 3 bases and V by 5 bases; bases with no gene match: 8. CDR1 MNHEY and CDR2 SMNVEV come from the germline V gene (reference sequence). The CDR3 length is 17 residues. The CDR3 sequence: CASSLTGLAGQTDTQYF. As DNA, the CDR3 is TGTGCCAGCAGTCTTACGGGACTAGCGGGACAGACAGATACGCAGTATTTT.

This clonotype has at least ten counts. CDR3 sequence: CASSPTGTGDTQYF. DNA of the CDR3: TGTGCCAGCAGCCCAACAGGAACTGGAGATACGCAGTATTTT. The genes are TRBV7-3 and TRBJ2-3; maybe TRBD1 (5 bases). V was clipped by 5 bases and J by 5 bases, with 14 bases between them. The CDR3 length is 14 residues. From germline, CDR1 is SGHTA and CDR2 FQGTGA.

The chain has TRBV7-9 and TRBJ1-4, with D uncertain. The CDR3 sequence is 15 residues long. Germline V gene data show CDR1 as SEHNR and CDR2 as FQNEAQ (reference sequence). Trimming shortened V by 3 bases and J by 8 bases, and 16 bases separated the two germline ends. CDR3 sequence: CASSFLGNGGEKLFF. The CDR3 coding sequence is TGTGCCAGCAGCTTTTTAGGGAATGGAGGGGAAAAACTGTTTTTT.

This clonotype was seen a handful of times. The CDR3, as DNA: TGTGCCAGCAAGTCCTCATGGGGTTACAATGAGCAGTTCTTC. Residues: CASKSSWGYNEQFF. The chain links TRBV6-1 to TRBJ2-1; D remains ambiguous. This CDR3 contains 14 residues. The germline V gene encodes CDR1 MNHNS and CDR2 SASEGT. V was trimmed by 7 bases and J by 4 bases, leaving 14 bases between them.

This rearrangement joins TRBV27 to TRBJ2-7; D unresolved. Germline lookup yields CDR1 MNHEY and CDR2 SMNVEV (reference sequence). This CDR3 has 12 amino acids. Trimming pared 3 bases from V and 6 bases from J, leaving 9 bases between. The CDR3 region has the DNA TGTGCCAGCAGTTTCCTCTCGGGCGAGCAGTACTTC. As protein: CASSFLSGEQYF.